The 30 T cell receptor beta chains reported below all come from one sample, sequenced in a study of cytomegalovirus exposure and HLA in healthy donors. Primers included in the PCR were 60 Vbeta and 13 Jbeta primers. Only in-frame clones appear in the TCRdb table, and some are missing; sequencing was by immunoSEQ multiplex PCR. The sample contains fewer than 200,000 clones, around 72% of which appear only once. The sequenced sample consisted of PBMCs. The source is a man aged 40-50 years in good health and CMV-seropositive.

This chain links TRBV9 with TRBJ2-2; 7 nucleotides align to TRBD1. CDR1 is SGDLS and CDR2 is YYNGEE in the germline V gene. Trimming at V came to 2 bases and at J to 7 bases, leaving 8 bases not matched to a gene. This CDR3 spans 15 amino acids. The chain's CDR3 is CASSVRQGVGGELFF. The DNA of the CDR3 is TGTGCCAGCAGCGTTCGACAGGGTGTCGGCGGGGAGCTGTTTTTT.

The V and J genes are TRBV2 and TRBJ1-6; unclear D gene. CDR1 is SNHLY, CDR2 FYNNEI, per germline. Trimming removed 1 base from V and 5 bases from J, with 3 bases in between. The CDR3 length is 13 residues. The CDR3 is CASSEVNNSPLHF. The CDR3 nucleotides are TGTGCCAGCAGTGAAGTTAATAATTCACCCCTCCACTTT.

By share of the sample, this clone is medium-sized. The chain uses TRBV9 and TRBJ2-1; TRBD2 aligns across 8 bases. Germline-derived CDR1 and CDR2 are SGDLS and YYNGEE. This CDR3 is 16 amino acids long. V shed 0 bases and J 3 bases; nucleotides not matched to a gene: 5. CDR3 amino acids: CASSVDGGGFYNEQFF. CDR3 nucleotide sequence: TGTGCCAGCAGCGTAGACGGCGGGGGGTTCTACAATGAGCAGTTCTTC.

There are a few counts of this clone. The CDR3 coding sequence is TGCAGCGTTGGGGGGCCGGGGGGAATGAACACTGAAGCTTTCTTT. Its protein is CSVGGPGGMNTEAFF. The chain recombines TRBV29-1 with TRBJ1-1; a possible D gene is TRBD1 (6 bases). Germline-derived CDR1 and CDR2 are SQVTM and ANQGSEA. CDR3 length: 15 residues. V gave up 4 bases and J gave up 0 bases, with 15 bases separating them.

The V call is TRBV19, the J call TRBJ1-1; D possibly corresponds to TRBD1 (5 bases). V shed 5 bases and J shed 0 bases, with 16 bases lying between them. The CDR3 consists of 16 residues. Per the germline V gene, CDR1 is LNHDA and CDR2 is SQIVND (reference sequence). The CDR3 sequence is CASSPKIGVVNTEAFF. The DNA of the CDR3 is TGTGCCAGTAGTCCCAAGATAGGGGTGGTGAACACTGAAGCTTTCTTT.

CDR3 in DNA: TGTGCCAGCAGTTTTGAGACTAGCAGTACGCAGTATTTT. Translation gives CASSFETSSTQYF. The J gene is TRBJ2-3, the V gene TRBV5-6; the match to TRBD2 covers 7 bases. The CDR3 is made up of 13 amino acids. Germline CDR1 reads SGHDT; CDR2 reads YYEEEE. After removal of 5 bases from V and 8 bases from J, the junction contained 8 bases not matched to a gene.

The J gene is TRBJ2-5, the V gene TRBV2; possible D gene TRBD1, 6 bases. V was trimmed by 6 bases and J by 5 bases, leaving 13 bases between them. In germline, CDR1 is SNHLY, CDR2 FYNNEI. This CDR3 is 13 amino acids long. CDR3 amino acids: CASRGSTGETQYF. CDR3 nucleotide sequence: TGTGCCAGCAGGGGGTCGACAGGCGAGACCCAGTACTTC.

The chain couples TRBV4-3 to TRBJ2-7, with 7 bases fitting TRBD2. CDR3 length: 16 amino acids. Losses at the gene ends were 0 bases for V and 5 bases for J; bases not matched to a gene: 10. Germline loops: CDR1 LGHNA, CDR2 YSLEER. The CDR3 reads CASSQDRSSGPDEQYF. The CDR3 DNA follows: TGCGCCAGCAGCCAAGATCGGAGTAGCGGGCCCGACGAGCAGTACTTC.

This clone has a single count. The rearrangement uses TRBV6-1 and TRBJ2-5; D remains ambiguous. Looked up from germline, CDR1 is MNHNS and CDR2 is SASEGT. Trimming shortened V by 2 bases and J by 5 bases, and 12 bases separated the two germline ends. This CDR3 has 14 residues. The CDR3 reads CASSEPNGWETQYF. The CDR3 DNA is TGTGCCAGCAGTGAACCCAACGGGTGGGAGACCCAGTACTTC.

The V gene is TRBV5-1, the J gene TRBJ1-1; a weak D match, TRBD1 (5 bases). Trimming took 0 bases from V and 5 from J, leaving 14 bases between them. Looked up from germline, CDR1 is SGHRS and CDR2 is YFSETQ. This CDR3 comprises 15 residues. CDR3: CASSLGGWGGTEAFF. Here the CDR3 DNA reads TGCGCCAGCAGCTTGGGAGGTTGGGGGGGGACTGAAGCTTTCTTT. Complete variable domain (other parts from reference TRBV5-1 and TRBJ1-1): KAGVTQTPRYLIKTRGQQVTLSCSPISGHRSVSWYQQTPGQGLQFLFEYFSETQRNKGNFPGRFSGRQFSNSRSEMNVSTLELGDSALYLCASSLGGWGGTEAFFGQGTRLTVV.

V gene TRBV10-1 combines with J gene TRBJ2-3; D unclear. There are 14 residues in the CDR3. Germline V gene lookup returns CDR1 WNHNN and CDR2 SYGVQD (reference sequence). The germline V and J ends were trimmed by 4 bases and 6 bases, with 14 bases remaining between them. Here the CDR3 reads CASSGQNWADTQYF. The CDR3 bases are TGCGCCAGCAGTGGCCAGAATTGGGCGGATACGCAGTATTTT.

This clone was seen more than once but under ten times. The chain combines TRBV25-1 with TRBJ2-2, with 8 bases identical to TRBD2. This CDR3 comprises 15 residues. Germline CDR1 and CDR2: MGHDK and SYGVNS. V trimming: 3 bases; J trimming: 5 bases; junction bases outside the gene matches: 5. The CDR3, as DNA: TGTGCCAGCAGTGAGGCCGGGACTAGGACCGGGGAGCTGTTTTTT. Amino acids: CASSEAGTRTGELFF.

V and J are TRBV2 and TRBJ2-7; no reliable D call. CDR3 size: 13 residues. Trimming left V 7 bases short and J 2 bases short, with 12 bases between. From germline, CDR1 is SNHLY and CDR2 FYNNEI. CDR3 amino acids: CASIVSPTYEQYF. As DNA, the CDR3 is TGTGCCAGCATCGTATCCCCTACCTACGAGCAGTACTTC. Combining the CDR3 with reference TRBV2 and TRBJ2-7 gives the whole variable domain EPEVTQTPSHQVTQMGQEVILRCVPISNHLYFYWYRQILGQKVEFLVSFYNNEISEKSEIFDDQFSVERPDGSNFTLKIRSTKLEDSAMYFCASIVSPTYEQYFGPGTRLTVT.

This chain uses TRBV30 with TRBJ2-3; 7 bases align to TRBD1. The CDR3 runs to 15 residues. From germline, CDR1 is GTSNPN and CDR2 SVGIG (reference sequence). Unmatched junction bases numbered 7, after V lost 2 bases and J lost 2 bases. The CDR3 nucleotides read TGTGCCTGGAGTCCTACAGGGGTATCCACAGATACGCAGTATTTT. Translated, it gives CAWSPTGVSTDTQYF. The full variable domain, with the rest looked up from reference TRBV30 and TRBJ2-3, is SQTIHQWPATLVQPVGSPLSLECTVEGTSNPNLYWYRQAAGRGLQLLFYSVGIGQISSEVPQNLSASRPQDRQFILSSKKLLLSDSGFYLCAWSPTGVSTDTQYFGPGTRLTVL.

The rearrangement uses TRBV7-9 and TRBJ2-7; D perhaps matches TRBD2 (5 bases). From germline, CDR1 is SEHNR and CDR2 FQNEAQ (reference sequence). This CDR3 has 15 residues. The ends were cut back, 7 bases at V and 2 bases at J, with 18 bases in the middle. The CDR3 DNA reads as TGTGCCAGCACCCGAGTTGAGGGCCCGACCTACGAGCAGTACTTC. Translation gives CASTRVEGPTYEQYF.

The CDR3 region is CASSQKTGANTGELFF. CDR3 sequence (DNA): TGTGCCAGCAGCCAAAAGACAGGGGCGAACACCGGGGAGCTGTTTTTT. The genes are TRBV5-4 and TRBJ2-2; 8 bases align to TRBD1. The CDR3 runs 16 residues. V lost 4 bases and J lost 0; bases outside the gene matches: 5. The germline CDR1 and CDR2 sequences are SGHNT and YYREEE (reference sequence).

The V call is TRBV11-2, the J call TRBJ1-2; 8 bases are a match to TRBD1. CDR1 SGHAT and CDR2 FQNNGV come from the germline V gene. CDR3 size: 16 residues. Losses at the gene ends were 4 bases for V and 2 bases for J; bases not matched to a gene: 9. The CDR3 protein is CASSYPRQGLNYGYTF. The CDR3 DNA reads TGTGCCAGCAGCTACCCTCGACAGGGGCTAAACTATGGCTACACCTTC.

The rearrangement links TRBV13 to TRBJ2-2, with 9 bases aligning to TRBD1. With 5 bases clipped from V and 5 bases from J, the junction kept 3 bases outside the gene matches. Germline V lookup: CDR1 PRHDT, CDR2 FYEKMQ (reference sequence). CDR3 length: 14 amino acids. Here the CDR3 reads CASSRTGETGELFF. The CDR3 coding sequence is TGTGCCAGCAGCCGGACAGGGGAAACCGGGGAGCTGTTTTTT.

The chain recombines TRBV9 with TRBJ2-3, with TRBD2 as a possible D gene (6 bases). V was clipped by 0 bases and J by 6 bases, with 8 bases between them. Germline-derived CDR1 and CDR2 are SGDLS and YYNGEE. The CDR3 has 13 amino acids. CDR3 DNA: TGTGCCAGCAGCGTAGAGGGACTTGATACGCAGTATTTT. Translated: CASSVEGLDTQYF. Supplemented by reference TRBV9 and TRBJ2-3, the full variable domain reads DSGVTQTPKHLITATGQRVTLRCSPRSGDLSVYWYQQSLDQGLQFLIQYYNGEERAKGNILERFSAQQFPDLHSELNLSSLELGDSALYFCASSVEGLDTQYFGPGTRLTVL.

The chain uses TRBV5-5 and TRBJ1-1; 7 bases line up with TRBD1. CDR3 length: 15 residues. Trimming took 1 base from V and 6 from J; bases not matched to a gene: 9. CDR1 is SGHKS, CDR2 YYEKEE, per germline (reference sequence). CDR3 protein: CASSLSQTGSPEAFF. The CDR3 bases are TGTGCCAGCAGCTTGAGTCAGACAGGGTCTCCTGAAGCTTTCTTT.

This chain links TRBV27 with TRBJ2-7, with a weak D call TRBD1 (9 bases). V was trimmed by 6 bases and J by 2 bases, leaving 26 bases between them. Germline values: CDR1 MNHEY, CDR2 SMNVEV (reference sequence). The CDR3 is made up of 18 amino acids. The DNA for the CDR3 is TGTGCCAGCAGACTTACCTTTAGCGGGACAGGGTTTACCTACGAGCAGTACTTC. Encoded protein: CASRLTFSGTGFTYEQYF.

This clone was found once. J is TRBJ2-7 and V is TRBV9; TRBD2 might be the D (5 bases). Trimming took off 0 bases at V and 11 bases at J, with 15 bases between the two ends. Germline-derived CDR1 and CDR2 are SGDLS and YYNGEE. The CDR3 runs to 13 residues. CDR3 bases: TGTGCCAGCAGCGTAGGCCCGGAGGCCACCAAGTACTTC. It specifies CASSVGPEATKYF.

This CDR3 reads CASSLPGGALGEQFF. Written as DNA, the CDR3 is TGTGCCAGCAGCTTGCCAGGGGGCGCCTTAGGTGAGCAGTTCTTC. The J gene is TRBJ2-1, the V gene TRBV5-5; the match to TRBD1 covers 8 bases. CDR3 length: 15 residues. The V gene's germline CDR1 is SGHKS and CDR2 YYEKEE (reference sequence). Losses at the gene ends were 1 base for V and 9 bases for J; bases not matched to a gene: 9.

This chain uses TRBV7-9 with TRBJ2-5, with D unclear. The ends were cut back, 6 bases at V and 5 bases at J, with 16 bases in the middle. Germline CDR1 and CDR2: SEHNR and FQNEAQ (reference sequence). CDR3 length equals 14 residues. This chain's CDR3 is CASRFLQAQETQYF. The CDR3 nucleotides read TGTGCCAGCAGGTTTCTCCAGGCGCAGGAGACCCAGTACTTC.

This chain uses TRBV7-9 with TRBJ2-2; possibly TRBD1 for D (5 bases). The CDR3 consists of 15 residues. The germline V gene has CDR1 SEHNR and CDR2 FQNEAQ (reference sequence). Trimming shortened V by 1 base and J by 6 bases, and 12 bases separated the two germline ends. The CDR3 DNA reads as TGTGCCAGCAGCTTAGGAGACAGTAGGGCCGGGGAGCTGTTTTTT. This sequence encodes CASSLGDSRAGELFF.

V is TRBV6-1 and J is TRBJ2-5, with a tentative D call TRBD2 (5 bases). There are 11 residues in the CDR3. In germline, CDR1 is MNHNS, CDR2 SASEGT. Trimming removed 10 bases from V and 11 bases from J, with 17 bases in between. CDR3 sequence reads: CAILRAGEQYF. The CDR3 region has the DNA TGTGCCATTCTCCGGGCCGGGGAGCAGTACTTC.

The V call is TRBV14, the J call TRBJ2-7, with 8 bases matching TRBD1. V dropped 6 bases and J dropped 2; count of bases not matched to a gene: 9. The V gene's germline CDR1 is SGHDN and CDR2 FVKESK. This CDR3 region has 15 residues. CDR3 in amino acids: CASSWGRGRTYEQYF. The CDR3 region has the DNA TGTGCCAGCAGTTGGGGCAGGGGGCGTACCTACGAGCAGTACTTC.

V gene TRBV19 combines with J gene TRBJ2-5, with TRBD2 matching over 8 bases. The germline V gene encodes CDR1 LNHDA and CDR2 SQIVND (reference sequence). The V segment lost 3 bases and the J segment 1 base; nucleotides outside the gene matches: 4. This CDR3 comprises 15 residues. CDR3 in amino acids: CASSIGGDSQETQYF. The CDR3 DNA reads TGTGCCAGTAGTATCGGGGGGGACTCCCAAGAGACCCAGTACTTC.

The chain uses TRBV27 and TRBJ2-7; 11 bases line up with TRBD1. Germline trimming cut 3 bases from V and 5 bases from J; bases unmatched to any gene: 9. Germline V CDR1 and CDR2: MNHEY, SMNVEV (reference sequence). This CDR3 spans 16 amino acids. CDR3 region: CASSLGGGQGAHEQYF. The CDR3, as DNA: TGTGCCAGCAGTTTGGGGGGAGGACAGGGGGCCCACGAGCAGTACTTC.

With respect to this clone: The sample carries other DNA sequences with the same CDR3. The gene calls are TRBV9 and TRBJ2-7, with 10 bases that match TRBD1. J gave up 4 bases and V 3 bases, and 4 bases lay outside the gene matches. The CDR3 has 14 residues. CDR1 and CDR2 from the germline V gene are SGDLS and YYNGEE. The chain's CDR3 is CASSAGGQGYEQYF. CDR3 nucleotides: TGTGCCAGCAGCGCGGGGGGACAGGGGTACGAGCAGTACTTC.